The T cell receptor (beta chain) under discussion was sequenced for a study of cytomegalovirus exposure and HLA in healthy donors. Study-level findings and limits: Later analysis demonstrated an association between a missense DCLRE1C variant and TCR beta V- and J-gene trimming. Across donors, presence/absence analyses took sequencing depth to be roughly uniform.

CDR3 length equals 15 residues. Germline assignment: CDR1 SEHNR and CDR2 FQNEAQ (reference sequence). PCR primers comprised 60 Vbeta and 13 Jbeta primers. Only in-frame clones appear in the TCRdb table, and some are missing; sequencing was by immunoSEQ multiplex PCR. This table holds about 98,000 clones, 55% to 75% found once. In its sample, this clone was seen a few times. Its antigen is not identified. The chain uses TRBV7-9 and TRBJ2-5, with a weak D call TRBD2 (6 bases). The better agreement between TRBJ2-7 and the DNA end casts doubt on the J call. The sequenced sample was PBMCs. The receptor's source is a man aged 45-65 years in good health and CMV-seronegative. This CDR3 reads CASSYRDGSSYEQYF. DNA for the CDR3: TGTGCCAGCAGCTACCGGGACGGGAGCTCCTACGAGCAGTACTTC.